Shown below are 7 T cell receptor beta chains from a single sample sequenced in a study of radiotherapy plus CTLA-4 blockade in lung cancer. Some clones are missing from TCRdb's copy, which holds only in-frame ones; the method was immunoSEQ multiplex PCR. The data show about 77,000 clones, 74% seen once. The material was peripheral blood, obtained from a patient treated with radiotherapy plus ipilimumab. Receptors originate from a human donor with non-small cell lung cancer whose response to radiotherapy plus ipilimumab could not be evaluated.

This rearrangement joins TRBV6-5 to TRBJ2-7, with D possibly TRBD2 on 6 matching bases. The CDR3 length is 15 residues. CDR1 MNHEY and CDR2 SVGAGI come from the germline V gene. V lost 6 bases and J lost 2, with 17 bases in between. The CDR3 reads CASSLTGTSTYEQYF. The DNA of the CDR3 is TGTGCCAGCAGCCTGACCGGGACTTCTACCTACGAGCAGTACTTC.

V gene TRBV7-3 combines with J gene TRBJ1-5; possibly TRBD1 for D (5 bases). CDR3 length: 15 residues. V dropped 3 bases and J dropped 1 base, with 10 bases sitting between them. Germline CDR1 and CDR2: SGHTA and FQGTGA. CDR3 region: CASSLGGTSNQPQHF. The CDR3 DNA follows: TGTGCCAGCAGCTTGGGGGGAACGAGCAATCAGCCCCAGCATTTT.

This clone appeared a few times. The chain carries TRBV10-3 and TRBJ2-1, with D possibly matching TRBD2 (6 bases). This CDR3 is built from 13 residues. V lost 3 bases, J lost 7 bases, and 10 bases lay in between. CDR1 ENHRY and CDR2 SYGVKD come from the germline V gene. CDR3 in amino acids: CAISDGGSNEQFF. CDR3 nucleotides: TGTGCCATCAGTGATGGGGGGTCAAATGAGCAGTTCTTC.

The chain is built from TRBV5-1 and TRBJ1-1; D gene uncertain. The CDR3 spans 14 residues. Germline-derived CDR1 and CDR2 are SGHRS and YFSETQ. Trimming took off 2 bases at V and 4 bases at J, with 12 bases between the two ends. CDR3 loop: CASSFRVGSTEAFF. The CDR3 DNA reads TGCGCCAGCAGCTTCCGGGTGGGGAGCACTGAAGCTTTCTTT.

Here the CDR3 DNA reads TGTGCCAGCAGCTTGGGCGGATCCGACGAGACCCAGTACTTC. Translating it yields CASSLGGSDETQYF. The J gene is TRBJ2-5, the V gene TRBV5-4; D unresolved. CDR1 is SGHNT and CDR2 is YYREEE in the germline V gene (reference sequence). This CDR3 has 14 residues. Trimming took off 0 bases at V and 5 bases at J, with 11 bases between the two ends. Together with reference TRBV5-4 and TRBJ2-5, the CDR3 gives the full variable domain: ETGVTQSPTHLIKTRGQQVTLRCSSQSGHNTVSWYQQALGQGPQFIFQYYREEENGRGNFPPRFSGLQFPNYSSELNVNALELDDSALYLCASSLGGSDETQYFGPGTRLLVL.

The chain couples TRBV7-9 to TRBJ2-5, with 7 nucleotides matching TRBD1. The V gene's germline CDR1 is SEHNR and CDR2 FQNEAQ (reference sequence). Trimming at V came to 5 bases and at J to 5 bases, leaving 14 bases not matched to a gene. This CDR3 has 16 amino acids. In DNA, the CDR3 is TGTGCCAGCAGCCCTTCCGGGACAGCCTTGGGGGAGACCCAGTACTTC. Its protein is CASSPSGTALGETQYF. Variable domain in full (rest from reference TRBV7-9 and TRBJ2-5): DTGVSQNPRHKITKRGQNVTFRCDPISEHNRLYWYRQTLGQGPEFLTYFQNEAQLEKSRLLSDRFSAERPKGSFSTLEIQRTEQGDSAMYLCASSPSGTALGETQYFGPGTRLLVL.

This chain links TRBV11-2 with TRBJ2-7, with D maybe TRBD1 (5 bases). Germline V gene lookup returns CDR1 SGHAT and CDR2 FQNNGV. V lost 1 base, J lost 3 bases, and 7 bases lay in between. The CDR3 runs 13 residues. The CDR3 DNA is TGTGCCAGCAGCTTAGCTGGACACTACGAGCAGTACTTC. This sequence encodes CASSLAGHYEQYF.